The 23 T cell receptor beta chains in this list originate from one sample, sequenced in a study of shared clonotypes between healthy human individuals. Terminally differentiated effector memory CD45RA+ cells were excluded by CCR7 positive selection of CD45RO-negative cells. Some clones are missing from TCRdb's copy, which holds only in-frame ones; the method was immunoSEQ multiplex PCR. The sample lists about 2 million clones; approximately 94% were seen once. Sequencing was done on a sample of naive CD8+ T cells sorted from blood. The receptors come from a young man in good health.

For this clone: The same CDR3 is also encoded by other DNA sequences in this sample. CDR3 nucleotide sequence: TGCGCCAGCAGCTTGGGCCTAGCGGGCACCTACGAGCAGTACTTC. This translates into CASSLGLAGTYEQYF. The chain joins TRBV5-1 to TRBJ2-7; 8 bases align to TRBD2. CDR3 size: 15 residues. The J segment lost 2 bases and the V segment lost 0 bases, leaving 4 bases of the junction unmatched. Germline assignment: CDR1 SGHRS and CDR2 YFSETQ.

This chain links TRBV20-1 with TRBJ2-3, with D unclear. The CDR3 extends over 10 amino acids. The V gene lost 6 bases and the J gene lost 4 bases, with 5 bases spanning the gap. Germline V gene lookup returns CDR1 DFQATT and CDR2 SNEGSKA (reference sequence). The CDR3 is CSAVADTQYF. The CDR3 nucleotides read TGCAGTGCAGTAGCAGATACGCAGTATTTT.

This clone was observed once. This chain uses TRBV10-2 with TRBJ2-5; 9 positions agree with TRBD1. This CDR3 is 17 amino acids long. The V gene's germline CDR1 is WSHSY and CDR2 SAAADI. Trimming removed 0 bases from V and 3 bases from J; junction bases left unmatched: 8. CDR3 residues: CASSESVLDRGKETQYF. The CDR3 DNA reads as TGCGCCAGCAGTGAGTCGGTCCTGGACAGGGGTAAAGAGACCCAGTACTTC.

The V call is TRBV2, the J call TRBJ1-4; 9 bases fit TRBD1. The germline CDR1 and CDR2 sequences are SNHLY and FYNNEI. CDR3 length equals 17 residues. The J segment lost 7 bases and the V segment lost 4 bases, leaving 13 bases of the junction unmatched. The CDR3 spells CASSVRTGEDFGEKLFF. The CDR3 DNA reads as TGTGCCAGCAGTGTTAGGACAGGGGAAGATTTTGGTGAAAAACTGTTTTTT.

This clone was observed a handful of times. The chain uses TRBV4-1 and TRBJ1-5; D remains unclear. V was trimmed by 4 bases and J by 6 bases, leaving 10 bases between them. Germline V gene lookup returns CDR1 MGHRA and CDR2 YSYEKL. The CDR3 spans 13 residues. CDR3 sequence: CASSLGVSQPQHF. CDR3 nucleotides: TGCGCCAGCAGCCTAGGCGTCAGTCAGCCCCAGCATTTT.

The V gene is TRBV6-5, the J gene TRBJ2-7, with a possible D match to TRBD2 (5 bases). The CDR3 runs to 12 residues. Germline CDR1 and CDR2: MNHEY and SVGAGI. V was cut by 7 bases and J by 2 bases, with 9 bases left in between. In nucleotides, the CDR3 is TGTGCCAGCACGGGGTCCGCCTACGAGCAGTACTTC. Translating it yields CASTGSAYEQYF.

This clone was seen just once. V and J are TRBV28 and TRBJ1-2; 7 nucleotides agree with TRBD1. The CDR3 is 17 residues long. Germline V gene data show CDR1 as MDHEN and CDR2 as SYDVKM. Trimming at V came to 4 bases and at J to 1 base, leaving 12 bases not matched to a gene. The CDR3 nucleotides are TGTGCCAGCAGTTCGCTGTTAGAAGGGGGCCTTAACTATGGCTACACCTTC. Its translation is CASSSLLEGGLNYGYTF.

Points on this clone: The junction differs from germline at one of its ends, possibly a read error. For the CDR3, the DNA is TGTGCCAGCAGTGAAGGGGGCCAAAAGACCCAGTACTTC. Translated: CASSEGGQKTQYF. This sequence joins TRBV2 and TRBJ2-5, with a tentative D call TRBD1 (5 bases). CDR3 length equals 13 residues. The germline V gene encodes CDR1 SNHLY and CDR2 FYNNEI.

The V and J genes are TRBV7-9 and TRBJ2-1, with 8 bases fitting TRBD2. The CDR3 consists of 17 residues. Germline V lookup: CDR1 SEHNR, CDR2 FQNEAQ (reference sequence). V lost 1 base to trimming and J lost 3 bases; unmatched junction nucleotides: 8. CDR3 nucleotide sequence: TGTGCCAGCAGCTTAGGATGGGCGGGAGGCAGCTACAATGAGCAGTTCTTC. It translates to CASSLGWAGGSYNEQFF.

The rearrangement links TRBV4-1 to TRBJ2-1; unclear D gene. Per germline, CDR1 MGHRA and CDR2 YSYEKL. The CDR3 consists of 14 residues. V lost 1 base and J 3 bases, leaving 7 bases between the germline ends. The CDR3 spells CASSQGILYNEQFF. CDR3 nucleotides: TGCGCCAGCAGCCAAGGAATCCTCTACAATGAGCAGTTCTTC.

The chain recombines TRBV5-6 with TRBJ1-6; the D gene is possibly TRBD1 (5 bases). This CDR3 has 16 residues. V was clipped by 4 bases and J by 4 bases, with 15 bases between them. Per the germline V gene, CDR1 is SGHDT and CDR2 is YYEEEE. The CDR3 protein is CASSTGTDLYNSPLHF. The CDR3 DNA follows: TGTGCCAGCAGCACCGGGACGGATTTATATAATTCACCCCTCCACTTT. The entire variable domain, with the rest obtained from reference TRBV5-6 and TRBJ1-6, is as follows: DAGVTQSPTHLIKTRGQQVTLRCSPKSGHDTVSWYQQALGQGPQFIFQYYEEEERQRGNFPDRFSGHQFPNYSSELNVNALLLGDSALYLCASSTGTDLYNSPLHFGNGTRLTVT.

The chain employs TRBV29-1 and TRBJ2-7; a possible D gene is TRBD1 (5 bases). Germline CDR1 reads SQVTM; CDR2 reads ANQGSEA. The CDR3 length is 11 residues. Trimming stripped 6 bases from V and 6 bases from J, with 12 bases between. CDR3 DNA: TGCAGCGTAGAGGACAACTCCGAGCAGTACTTC. Translating it yields CSVEDNSEQYF.

The table lists this clone with a count of one. This sequence joins TRBV25-1 and TRBJ2-7; 10 nucleotides agree with TRBD2. Trimming at V came to 8 bases and at J to 4 bases, leaving 5 bases not matched to a gene. The CDR3 sequence is 13 residues long. The germline gives CDR1 MGHDK, CDR2 SYGVNS. CDR3 nucleotides: TGTGCCAGCCGATCTAGCGGGGGATACGAGCAGTACTTC. It yields the protein CASRSSGGYEQYF.

The chain is built from TRBV14 and TRBJ2-1, with D uncertain. Germline CDR1 is SGHDN and CDR2 is FVKESK. CDR3 length: 13 residues. V shed 1 base and J shed 9 bases, with 10 bases lying between them. The CDR3 DNA reads as TGTGCCAGCAGCCAAGTACGGTCGGGTGAGCAGTTCTTC. Translation: CASSQVRSGEQFF.

The chain has TRBV9 and TRBJ2-5, with D unresolved. Germline V gene lookup returns CDR1 SGDLS and CDR2 YYNGEE. The CDR3 has 12 residues. The germline V and J ends were trimmed by 3 bases and 5 bases, with 8 bases remaining between them. The CDR3 nucleotides are TGTGCCAGCAGCGGGGCGGATGAGACCCAGTACTTC. This gives the protein CASSGADETQYF.

V is TRBV6-1 and J is TRBJ1-3; D is possibly TRBD1 (5 bases). Trimming removed 7 bases from V and 0 bases from J, with 13 bases in between. The CDR3 contains 15 residues. Germline CDR1 MNHNS, CDR2 SASEGT. The CDR3 sequence is CASMLKGFSGNTIYF. The CDR3 DNA reads TGTGCCAGCATGCTGAAGGGGTTCTCTGGAAACACCATATATTTT.

The genes are TRBV9 and TRBJ1-2; tentatively, D is TRBD1 (5 bases). Trimming pared 3 bases from V and 4 bases from J, leaving 25 bases between. This CDR3 spans 18 amino acids. Germline V gene data show CDR1 as SGDLS and CDR2 as YYNGEE. DNA of the CDR3: TGTGCCAGCAGCGCCTCATCAAAAGGTACTTCGGGGGTCTATGGCTACACCTTC. Its protein product is CASSASSKGTSGVYGYTF.

The rearrangement joins TRBV4-1 to TRBJ1-5, with TRBD1 matching over 7 bases. The CDR3 is made up of 14 amino acids. Germline V gene data show CDR1 as MGHRA and CDR2 as YSYEKL. Trimming took 2 bases from V and 6 from J; bases not matched to a gene: 4. CDR3 DNA: TGCGCCAGCAGCCAAAGACAGGGCGGTCAGCCCCAGCATTTT. Its translation: CASSQRQGGQPQHF.

The chain couples TRBV27 to TRBJ2-3; D may be TRBD1 or TRBD2 (5 bases each). In germline, CDR1 is MNHEY, CDR2 SMNVEV (reference sequence). Trimming stripped 2 bases from V and 4 bases from J, with 13 bases between. The CDR3 extends over 15 amino acids. CDR3: CASSLTPRDPDTQYF. CDR3 nucleotides: TGTGCCAGCAGTTTAACACCCCGGGACCCAGATACGCAGTATTTT.

This clone showed up just once. This rearrangement joins TRBV5-5 to TRBJ2-7; TRBD2 aligns across 7 bases. CDR1 and CDR2 from the germline V gene are SGHKS and YYEKEE (reference sequence). J lost 5 bases, V lost 2 bases, and 7 bases had no gene match. The CDR3 sequence is 14 residues long. The CDR3 nucleotides read TGTGCCAGCAGCTTTTTAGGACTAGAAAACGAGCAGTACTTC. This encodes CASSFLGLENEQYF.

Only one count was recorded for this clone. V and J are TRBV5-1 and TRBJ2-7, with 9 bases fitting TRBD2. The germline V gene has CDR1 SGHRS and CDR2 YFSETQ. This CDR3 has 15 residues. Trimming at V came to 0 bases and at J to 3 bases, leaving 4 bases not matched to a gene. CDR3 region: CASSLVSGGNYEQYF. CDR3 DNA: TGCGCCAGCAGCTTGGTTAGCGGGGGTAACTACGAGCAGTACTTC.

CDR3 in DNA: TGTGCCAGCAGTTTTACGCAGGCCTACGAGCAGTACTTC. Translating gives CASSFTQAYEQYF. J is TRBJ2-7 and V is TRBV6-5; no firm D call. Germline CDR1 reads MNHEY; CDR2 reads SVGAGI. Trimming took off 4 bases at V and 2 bases at J, with 9 bases between the two ends. The CDR3 is 13 residues long.

The V and J genes are TRBV6-1 and TRBJ2-7; either TRBD1 or TRBD2 may fit D (5 bases each). V dropped 1 base and J dropped 2 bases, with 12 bases sitting between them. The CDR3 runs 15 residues. In germline, CDR1 is MNHNS, CDR2 SASEGT. In DNA form, the CDR3 reads TGTGCCAGCAGTGAAGAGCCCGGGGCGGCCTACGAGCAGTACTTC. This gives the protein CASSEEPGAAYEQYF.